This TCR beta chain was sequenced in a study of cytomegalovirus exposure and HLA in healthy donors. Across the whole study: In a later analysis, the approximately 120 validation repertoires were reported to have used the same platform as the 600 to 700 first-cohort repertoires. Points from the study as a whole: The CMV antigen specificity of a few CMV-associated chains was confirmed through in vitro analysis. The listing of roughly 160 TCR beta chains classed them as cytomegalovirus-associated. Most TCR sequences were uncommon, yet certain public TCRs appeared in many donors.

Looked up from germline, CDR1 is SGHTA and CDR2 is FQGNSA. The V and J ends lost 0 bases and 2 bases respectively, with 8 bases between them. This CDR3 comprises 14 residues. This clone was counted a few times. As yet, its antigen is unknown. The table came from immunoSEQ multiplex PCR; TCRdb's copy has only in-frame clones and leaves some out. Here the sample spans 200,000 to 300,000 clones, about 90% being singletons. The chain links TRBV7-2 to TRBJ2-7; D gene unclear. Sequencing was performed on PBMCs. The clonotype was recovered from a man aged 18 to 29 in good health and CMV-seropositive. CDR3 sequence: CASSLAAATYEQYF. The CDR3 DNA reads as TGTGCCAGCAGCTTAGCAGCCGCGACCTACGAGCAGTACTTC.